This T cell receptor (beta chain) was sequenced during a study of blood T cells in healthy people across ages. The CDR3 covers 16 residues. Germline loops: CDR1 DFQATT, CDR2 SNEGSKA (reference sequence). V lost 3 bases, J lost 1 base, and 11 bases stayed unmatched. Using a J-beta primer mix together with a sample-barcoded 5' primer, a second PCR was run for roughly 7 to 12 cycles. TCRdb re-derived calls from the 5' RACE reads in MiXCR, one entry per CDR3 protein. Among about 580,000 distinct CDR3 sequences listed, 47% were seen once. This clonotype turned up a few times. This chain uses TRBV20-1 with TRBJ2-7, with 8 bases identical to TRBD2. Sample: blood. The origin of this receptor is an elderly man in good health. The CDR3 nucleotides read TGCAGTGCTAGCTTGAGCGGGAGCCAACCATCCTACGAGCAGTACTTC. Residues: CSASLSGSQPSYEQYF.